Below, 31 T cell receptor beta chains from the same sample are listed, as sequenced in a study of T cell repertoires in cytomegalovirus infection. No antigens are known for them. One entry per CDR3 protein, called by TCRdb with MiXCR from the reads. The table shows about 920,000 distinct CDR3 sequences, with about a third occurring only once. The sample consisted of cultured CD8+ T cells from PBMCs, taken from culture after CMV antigen stimulation. The receptors originated from a human donor in good health (CMV status not recorded). Some clones in this sample may be carry-over from other donors' samples.

In its sample, this clonotype was seen many times. The rearrangement uses TRBV7-6 and TRBJ2-4; D unresolved. The V end was cut by 1 base, the J end by 3 bases, with 10 bases between. Per the germline V gene, CDR1 is SGHVS and CDR2 is FNYEAQ. The CDR3 is 15 residues long. The CDR3 region is CASSLGREGKNIQYF. For the CDR3, the DNA is TGTGCCAGCAGCTTAGGGCGAGAAGGCAAAAACATTCAGTACTTC. The full variable domain, its missing parts supplied by reference TRBV7-6 and TRBJ2-4, is GAGVSQSPRYKVTKRGQDVALRCDPISGHVSLYWYRQALGQGPEFLTYFNYEAQQDKSGLPNDRFSAERPEGSISTLTIQRTEQRDSAMYRCASSLGREGKNIQYFGAGTRLSVL.

This clonotype was observed a handful of times. The chain joins TRBV29-1 to TRBJ1-2, with D possibly matching TRBD1 (5 bases). CDR3 length: 12 amino acids. Germline V gene lookup returns CDR1 SQVTM and CDR2 ANQGSEA. V lost 4 bases to trimming and J lost 4 bases, with 10 bases between them. The CDR3 DNA follows: TGCAGCGTTGGTCAGGGCGGCTATGGCTACACCTTC. This encodes CSVGQGGYGYTF.

The chain recombines TRBV29-1 with TRBJ2-3; D is undetermined. This CDR3 has 13 amino acids. Germline CDR1 reads SQVTM; CDR2 reads ANQGSEA. V was cut by 4 bases and J by 0 bases, with 8 bases left in between. The CDR3 loop is CSVAGPSTDTQYF. As DNA, the CDR3 is TGCAGCGTTGCAGGCCCTAGCACAGATACGCAGTATTTT.

This clonotype was observed a few times. The gene calls are TRBV19 and TRBJ1-1; possible D gene TRBD1, 6 bases. CDR1 and CDR2 from the germline V gene are LNHDA and SQIVND (reference sequence). V dropped 8 bases and J dropped 4 bases, with 26 bases sitting between them. CDR3 length equals 17 residues. As DNA, the CDR3 is TGTGCCAGTTTAGACGGGACAAGCTTCGGGTACGGCACTGAAGCTTTCTTT. This gives the protein CASLDGTSFGYGTEAFF.

This clonotype was detected only a few times. The chain carries TRBV6-1 and TRBJ2-5; tentatively, D is TRBD1 or TRBD2 (5 bases each). CDR3 length: 15 amino acids. The germline V and J ends were trimmed by 0 bases and 5 bases, with 13 bases remaining between them. Per the germline V gene, CDR1 is MNHNS and CDR2 is SASEGT. The CDR3 sequence is CASSEAPGTDETQYF. The CDR3, as DNA: TGTGCCAGCAGTGAAGCGCCCGGGACCGACGAGACCCAGTACTTC.

A word on this clonotype: This may come from a read error, since a much larger clone is one base off. The V gene is TRBV7-2, the J gene TRBJ1-2; D is unresolved. Germline assignment: CDR1 SGHTA and CDR2 FQGNSA. The CDR3 is 16 amino acids. CDR3 in amino acids: CAGSLAAPLANYGYTF. CDR3 in DNA: TGTGCCGGCAGCTTAGCGGCCCCTTTAGCTAACTATGGCTACACCTTC.

This clonotype was picked up a small number of times. The J gene is TRBJ1-2, the V gene TRBV12-3 or TRBV12-4; unclear D gene. The CDR3 consists of 12 residues. V was pared by 5 bases and J by 8 bases, with 12 bases between. In DNA form, the CDR3 reads TGTGCCAGCAGTCCAACCCTAGACGGCTACACCTTC. Encoded protein: CASSPTLDGYTF.

The gene calls are TRBV20-1 and TRBJ1-1, with D perhaps matching TRBD1 (6 bases). Trimming left V 3 bases short and J 2 bases short, with 10 bases between. This CDR3 spans 13 amino acids. Germline V gives CDR1 DFQATT, CDR2 SNEGSKA (reference sequence). The CDR3 nucleotides are TGCAGTGCTAGGCGGACAGCCAACACTGAAGCTTTCTTT. The encoded protein is CSARRTANTEAFF.

The V and J genes are TRBV7-9 and TRBJ2-1; 7 nucleotides agree with TRBD2. Germline V CDR1 and CDR2: SEHNR, FQNEAQ (reference sequence). This CDR3 is built from 15 residues. The V and J ends lost 5 bases and 6 bases, in that order; junction bases with no gene match: 10. CDR3 region: CASSVPPRGVNEQFF. CDR3 in DNA: TGTGCCAGCAGCGTTCCACCCCGGGGGGTCAATGAGCAGTTCTTC.

This clonotype was detected a few times. The CDR3 region has the DNA TGTGCCATCAGTGAGCCCCGCGGGGGCGACCCCTACGAGCAGTACTTC. Amino acid sequence: CAISEPRGGDPYEQYF. The rearrangement links TRBV10-3 to TRBJ2-7; tentative D call: TRBD2 (7 bases). Trimming left V 2 bases short and J 2 bases short, with 16 bases between. Germline CDR1 is ENHRY and CDR2 is SYGVKD. CDR3 length: 16 amino acids.

V gene TRBV6-1 combines with J gene TRBJ1-5, with D unresolved. From germline, CDR1 is MNHNS and CDR2 SASEGT. Trimming left V 6 bases short and J 1 base short, with 13 bases between. CDR3 length: 15 residues. In DNA, the CDR3 is TGTGCCAGCAGAGTAACGAACCCCAGCAATCAGCCCCAGCATTTT. It encodes CASRVTNPSNQPQHF.

V gene TRBV24-1 combines with J gene TRBJ2-7, with D possibly being TRBD2 (5 bases). The V gene's germline CDR1 is KGHDR and CDR2 SFDVKD. V lost 5 bases to trimming and J lost 5 bases, with 15 bases between them. This CDR3 region has 14 residues. The CDR3 DNA reads as TGTGCCACCAGTGGGGAGCCCCGGGTCCACGAGCAGTACTTC. Translating it yields CATSGEPRVHEQYF.

In this sample, this clonotype turned up a few times. The CDR3 protein is CATGTGELFF. In nucleotides, the CDR3 is TGTGCCACCGGGACCGGGGAGCTGTTTTTT. The gene calls are TRBV24-1 and TRBJ2-2; D is uncertain. This CDR3 has 10 amino acids. Germline V gene data show CDR1 as KGHDR and CDR2 as SFDVKD. Trimming pared 9 bases from V and 5 bases from J, leaving 3 bases between.

This chain joins TRBV4-3 and TRBJ2-7; 7 bases map to TRBD1. CDR3 length: 15 residues. With V trimmed by 1 base and J by 0 bases, 3 bases remained unmatched. Germline V gene sequence: CDR1 LGHNA, CDR2 YSLEER. CDR3 in DNA: TGCGCCAGCAGCCAAGGAACAGGGGCCTCCTACGAGCAGTACGTC. This encodes CASSQGTGASYEQYV.

In its sample, this clonotype was seen many times. The chain recombines TRBV6-1 with TRBJ1-1; 10 bases match TRBD1. The germline V gene encodes CDR1 MNHNS and CDR2 SASEGT. V dropped 5 bases and J dropped 2; count of bases not matched to a gene: 8. The CDR3 runs 16 residues. As DNA, the CDR3 is TGTGCCAGCAGTTTTAACCGGGACAGGGGAAACACTGAAGCTTTCTTT. It specifies CASSFNRDRGNTEAFF.

CDR3 nucleotides: TGTGCCAGCAGCTTCGGACTAGCGGGACTGTTTTTT. Translated, it gives CASSFGLAGLFF. The chain recombines TRBV11-2 with TRBJ2-2, with 12 bases identical to TRBD2. Germline CDR1 SGHAT, CDR2 FQNNGV. CDR3 length: 12 residues. Trimming cost V 3 bases and J 14 bases; bases outside gene matches: 1. The whole variable domain, remainder taken from reference TRBV11-2 and TRBJ2-2, is EAGVAQSPRYKIIEKRQSVAFWCNPISGHATLYWYQQILGQGPKLLIQFQNNGVVDDSQLPKDRFSAERLKGVDSTLKIQPAKLEDSAVYLCASSFGLAGLFFGEGSRLTVL.

The chain carries TRBV7-6 and TRBJ1-1; unclear D gene. Germline CDR1 is SGHVS and CDR2 is FNYEAQ. The CDR3 spans 12 residues. Trimming shortened V by 5 bases and J by 6 bases, and 10 bases separated the two germline ends. The CDR3 is CASSTTGAEAFF. The DNA of the CDR3 is TGTGCCAGCAGCACAACCGGGGCTGAAGCTTTCTTT.

This clonotype occurred a few times. The genes are TRBV20-1 and TRBJ2-1; D is possibly TRBD1 or TRBD2 (6 bases each). The CDR3 has 14 amino acids. Germline CDR1 DFQATT, CDR2 SNEGSKA (reference sequence). Trimming removed 5 bases from V and 3 bases from J, with 14 bases in between. CDR3 sequence reads: CSAHHRDFYNEQFF. In DNA, the CDR3 is TGCAGTGCTCACCACAGGGACTTCTACAATGAGCAGTTCTTC.

This clonotype showed up many times. The gene calls are TRBV11-2 and TRBJ1-4, with a weak D call TRBD1 (6 bases). Germline lookup yields CDR1 SGHAT and CDR2 FQNNGV. The CDR3 has 18 residues. The V end lost 5 bases, the J end lost 4 bases, and 23 bases lay between the germline ends. For the CDR3, the DNA is TGTGCCAGCAGCCAAAGAAGGACAGCAGACCCGAATAATGAAAAACTGTTTTTT. Residues: CASSQRRTADPNNEKLFF.

This clonotype has only a few counts. This sequence joins TRBV27 and TRBJ2-3, with 14 bases identical to TRBD2. Losses at the gene ends were 5 bases for V and 5 bases for J; bases not matched to a gene: 9. Per germline, CDR1 MNHEY and CDR2 SMNVEV (reference sequence). The CDR3 is 17 amino acids. CDR3 sequence: CASSPGLAGGQGDTQYF. As DNA, the CDR3 is TGTGCCAGCAGTCCAGGACTAGCGGGGGGACAGGGAGATACGCAGTATTTT.

In nucleotides, the CDR3 is TGTGCCAGCAGCTCGACCCGGGACGGCCCAGATGGCTACACCTTC. This gives the protein CASSSTRDGPDGYTF. The chain has TRBV7-9 and TRBJ1-2, with TRBD1 as a possible D gene (5 bases). V gave up 4 bases and J gave up 6 bases, with 18 bases separating them. Germline V gene data show CDR1 as SEHNR and CDR2 as FQNEAQ (reference sequence). The CDR3 is 15 amino acids.

This chain links TRBV27 with TRBJ1-4; the D is unclear. The germline V gene encodes CDR1 MNHEY and CDR2 SMNVEV (reference sequence). The CDR3 consists of 15 residues. Deletions cut 4 bases from V and 0 bases from J, with 9 bases between. The CDR3 DNA reads as TGTGCCAGCAGTTCAACGTCATCAACTAATGAAAAACTGTTTTTT. As protein: CASSSTSSTNEKLFF.

This clonotype came up a few times. It may be a read error: a sequence one base away is much more abundant. V is TRBV11-3 and J is TRBJ2-3; D gene unclear. Trimming pared 4 bases from V and 2 bases from J, leaving 13 bases between. CDR3 length equals 15 residues. Germline CDR1 reads SGHNT; CDR2 reads YENEEA. CDR3 nucleotides: TGTGCCAGCAGCTCGACGGACCCCCACACAGATACGCAGTATTTT. It codes for CASSSTDPHTDTQYF. The complete variable domain, with remaining parts taken from reference TRBV11-3 and TRBJ2-3, reads EAGVVQSPRYKIIEKKQPVAFWCNPISGHNTLYWYLQNLGQGPELLIRYENEEAVDDSQLPKDRFSAERLKGVDSTLKIQPAELGDSAVYLCASSSTDPHTDTQYFGPGTRLTVL.

The chain employs TRBV4-1 and TRBJ1-5; D ambiguous. Germline CDR1 MGHRA, CDR2 YSYEKL. This CDR3 has 16 amino acids. Trimming shortened V by 2 bases and J by 2 bases, and 13 bases separated the two germline ends. CDR3 DNA sequence: TGCGCCAGCAGCCAAATAGACCTTGGGGGCAATCAGCCCCAGCATTTT. Translating it yields CASSQIDLGGNQPQHF.

Concerning this clonotype: This could be a read error, since a much larger clone is one nucleotide away. Because it lacks the conserved phenylalanine or tryptophan at the end, this CDR3 is likely a read error. The V gene is TRBV12-3 or TRBV12-4, the J gene TRBJ2-7, with D perhaps being TRBD1 or TRBD2 (5 bases each). This CDR3 has 14 residues. The V end lost 3 bases, the J end lost 0 bases, and 9 bases lay between the germline ends. CDR3 residues: CASSFGDASYEQYS. The CDR3 DNA sequence: TGTGCCAGCAGTTTCGGGGACGCCTCCTACGAGCAGTACTCC.

This clonotype was picked up a small number of times. This rearrangement joins TRBV9 to TRBJ2-1; 11 nucleotides align to TRBD2. Germline CDR1 and CDR2: SGDLS and YYNGEE. V lost 4 bases, J lost 3 bases, and 6 bases stayed unmatched. The CDR3 has 16 amino acids. In DNA form, the CDR3 reads TGTGCCAGCAGCACCCGACTAGCGGGGCGCTACAATGAGCAGTTCTTC. It yields the protein CASSTRLAGRYNEQFF.

This clonotype showed up just a few times. The V and J genes are TRBV12-3 or TRBV12-4 and TRBJ2-5; a possible D gene is TRBD1 (7 bases). Trimming took off 3 bases at V and 5 bases at J, with 16 bases between the two ends. The CDR3 consists of 15 residues. The CDR3 sequence is CASSLGGQWMETQYF. As DNA, the CDR3 is TGTGCCAGCAGTTTGGGGGGACAGTGGATGGAGACCCAGTACTTC.

CDR3 DNA: TGCGCCAGCAGCCAAGGACTAGCGGGGGGGCTCTTCGTTGAGCAGTTCTTC. This sequence encodes CASSQGLAGGLFVEQFF. The rearrangement uses TRBV4-1 and TRBJ2-1, with 14 bases fitting TRBD2. The CDR3 contains 17 residues. Germline lookup yields CDR1 MGHRA and CDR2 YSYEKL. Germline trimming cut 1 base from V and 9 bases from J; bases unmatched to any gene: 8.

The chain uses TRBV20-1 and TRBJ2-1; 10 positions match TRBD2. J lost 5 bases, V lost 5 bases, and 9 bases had no gene match. The CDR3 contains 15 residues. The germline CDR1 and CDR2 sequences are DFQATT and SNEGSKA (reference sequence). CDR3 DNA: TGCAGTGCTTCACCGACTAGCGGGTCCCACAATGAGCAGTTCTTC. Translated: CSASPTSGSHNEQFF.

The rearrangement joins TRBV5-1 to TRBJ2-6; 11 bases map to TRBD1. V was pared by 5 bases and J by 0 bases, with 7 bases of the junction left unmatched. The length of the CDR3 is 18 residues. In germline, CDR1 is SGHRS, CDR2 YFSETQ. CDR3: CASSFGGTGGSGANVLTF. Here the CDR3 DNA reads TGCGCCAGCAGTTTTGGCGGGACAGGGGGCTCTGGGGCCAACGTCCTGACTTTC.

This chain joins TRBV28 and TRBJ2-7, with 10 bases fitting TRBD2. From germline, CDR1 is MDHEN and CDR2 SYDVKM. V lost 6 bases and J lost 0; bases outside the gene matches: 8. This CDR3 spans 16 amino acids. CDR3 coding DNA: TGTGCCAGCAGCCCTAGCGGGGGCTACAGCTCCTACGAGCAGTACTTC. This encodes CASSPSGGYSSYEQYF.